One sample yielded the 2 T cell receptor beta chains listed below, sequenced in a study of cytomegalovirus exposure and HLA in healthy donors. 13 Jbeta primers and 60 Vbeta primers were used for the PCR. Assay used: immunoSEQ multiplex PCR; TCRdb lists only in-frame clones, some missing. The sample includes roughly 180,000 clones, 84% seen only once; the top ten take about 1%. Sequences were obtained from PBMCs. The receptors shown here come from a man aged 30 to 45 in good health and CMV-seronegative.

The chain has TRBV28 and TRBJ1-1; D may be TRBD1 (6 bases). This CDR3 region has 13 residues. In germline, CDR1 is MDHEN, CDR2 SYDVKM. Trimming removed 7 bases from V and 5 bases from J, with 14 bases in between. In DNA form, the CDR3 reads TGTGCCAGCAAGCAACCGGGACAAACTGAAGCTTTCTTT. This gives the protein CASKQPGQTEAFF.

The CDR3 DNA is TGTGCCAGCAGTGACAATCCCAATCAGCCCCAGCATTTT. It translates to CASSDNPNQPQHF. The genes are TRBV2 and TRBJ1-5; D is unresolved. This CDR3 contains 13 residues. Trimming removed 3 bases from V and 3 bases from J, with 6 bases in between. Germline values: CDR1 SNHLY, CDR2 FYNNEI.